The clone carrying this T cell receptor beta chain came up many times. Its antigen is as yet unknown. By quantitative 5'-RACE with molecular barcodes, the TCR beta libraries were made. TCRdb redid the calling of the 5' RACE reads with MiXCR, one entry per CDR3 protein. The sample gives about 7,000 distinct CDR3 sequences, 2.5% to 3% of which show up once; under 45% is in the top ten. CDR1 and CDR2 (germline): SGDLS, YYNGEE. V was cut by 3 bases and J by 7 bases, with 7 bases left in between. There are 11 residues in the CDR3. This entry belongs to a study of CD8 T cells in ankylosing spondylitis. Findings and caveats of the study: A subset of motif variants has previously been described in the synovial fluid and blood of reactive arthritis.

This sequence was found in a female donor with ankylosing spondylitis or in good health (not recorded which). The sequencing sample was made of blood, either unsorted or a sorted T cell fraction (not recorded which). The chain recombines TRBV9 with TRBJ1-2, with D uncertain. The CDR3 bases are TGTGCCAGCAGCGCGGGCGGTGGCTACACCTTC. Translating it yields CASSAGGGYTF. Full variable domain (rest looked up from reference TRBV9 and TRBJ1-2): DSGVTQTPKHLITATGQRVTLRCSPRSGDLSVYWYQQSLDQGLQFLIQYYNGEERAKGNILERFSAQQFPDLHSELNLSSLELGDSALYFCASSAGGGYTFGSGTRLTVV.